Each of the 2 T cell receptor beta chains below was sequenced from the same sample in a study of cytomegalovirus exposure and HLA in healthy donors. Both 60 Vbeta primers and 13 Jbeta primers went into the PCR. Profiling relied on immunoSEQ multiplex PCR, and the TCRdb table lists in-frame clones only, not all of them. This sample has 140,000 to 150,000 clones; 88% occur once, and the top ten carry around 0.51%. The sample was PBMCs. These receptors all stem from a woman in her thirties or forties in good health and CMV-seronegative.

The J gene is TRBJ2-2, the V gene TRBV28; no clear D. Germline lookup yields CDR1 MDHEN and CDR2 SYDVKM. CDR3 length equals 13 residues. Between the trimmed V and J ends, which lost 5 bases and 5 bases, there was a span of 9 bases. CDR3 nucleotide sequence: TGTGCCAGCAGTGAGCCGAGGACCGGGGAGCTGTTTTTT. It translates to CASSEPRTGELFF. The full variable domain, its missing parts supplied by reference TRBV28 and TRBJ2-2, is DVKVTQSSRYLVKRTGEKVFLECVQDMDHENMFWYRQDPGLGLRLIYFSYDVKMKEKGDIPEGYSVSREKKERFSLILESASTNQTSMYLCASSEPRTGELFFGEGSRLTVL.

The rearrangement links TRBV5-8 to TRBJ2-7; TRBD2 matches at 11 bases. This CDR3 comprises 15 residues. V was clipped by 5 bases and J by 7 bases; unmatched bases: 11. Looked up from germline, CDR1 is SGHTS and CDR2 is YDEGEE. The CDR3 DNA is TGTGCCAGCAGGATACTCGGGACTAGCGGAGGGGAGCAGTACTTC. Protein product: CASRILGTSGGEQYF.